These T cell receptor beta chains were read from a single sample in a study of sequential checkpoint blockade in melanoma. The method was immunoSEQ multiplex PCR; TCRdb's version includes in-frame clones alone and lacks a portion of them. The sample gives 15,000 to 20,000 clones, 45% to 65% of which show up once; 15% to 20% is in the top ten. The material sequenced was CD8+ T cells sorted from blood (inferred from file names), taken from a patient given nivolumab and ipilimumab in sequence. The source is a human donor with melanoma. Each CDR3 is given with its conserved first and last residue. Fields, in order: J gene, D gene, V gene, clone size, CDR3 DNA, CDR3 protein. A D gene is named only where the DNA matches it firmly. The size entry is marked missing in some rows and otherwise reads once, few, many or a size class.

j_gene: TRBJ1-2
d_gene: NA
v_gene: TRBV2
abundance: few
CDR3nt: TGTGCCAGACGGAACTATGGCTACACCTTC
CDR3aa: CARRNYGYTF

j_gene: TRBJ2-1
d_gene: TRBD1
v_gene: TRBV11-1
abundance: few
CDR3nt: TGTGCCAGCAGCTTATTCGCGACAGGGAGCTACAATGAGCAGTTCTTC
CDR3aa: CASSLFATGSYNEQFF

j_gene: TRBJ2-1
d_gene: TRBD1
v_gene: TRBV6-5
abundance: NA
CDR3nt: TGTGCCAGCAGTATACAGGGACAGGGCTACAATGAGCAGTTCTTC
CDR3aa: CASSIQGQGYNEQFF

j_gene: TRBJ1-2
d_gene: TRBD1
v_gene: TRBV5-5
abundance: NA
CDR3nt: TGTGCCAGCAGCCCGGGACAGGGGGCGTATGGCTACACCTTC
CDR3aa: CASSPGQGAYGYTF

j_gene: TRBJ1-1
d_gene: NA
v_gene: TRBV6-1
abundance: once
CDR3nt: TGTGCCAGCAGTGAAATGGGGGAGGGCACTGAAGCTTTCTTT
CDR3aa: CASSEMGEGTEAFF

j_gene: TRBJ2-5
d_gene: TRBD2
v_gene: TRBV27
abundance: NA
CDR3nt: TGTGCCAGCAGTTTATGGGGGACTAGCGGGGGGCAAGAGACCCAGTACTTC
CDR3aa: CASSLWGTSGGQETQYF

j_gene: TRBJ1-2
d_gene: TRBD1
v_gene: TRBV7-9
abundance: NA
CDR3nt: TGTGCCAGCAGCCCTCCGGGGACAGTGAACTATGGCTACACCTTC
CDR3aa: CASSPPGTVNYGYTF

j_gene: TRBJ1-1
d_gene: NA
v_gene: TRBV9
abundance: once
CDR3nt: TGTGCCAGCAGCAGTTTTTGGGGAGGAACTGAAGCTTTCTTT
CDR3aa: CASSSFWGGTEAFF

j_gene: TRBJ1-5
d_gene: NA
v_gene: TRBV6-4
abundance: NA
CDR3nt: TGTGCCAGCAGACCCGGACAGTCCAATCAGCCCCAGCATTTT
CDR3aa: CASRPGQSNQPQHF

j_gene: TRBJ2-7
d_gene: NA
v_gene: TRBV4-2
abundance: NA
CDR3nt: TGTGCCAGCAGCCAGATAGGACTTACCGAGCAGTACTTC
CDR3aa: CASSQIGLTEQYF

j_gene: TRBJ2-1
d_gene: TRBD2
v_gene: TRBV5-6
abundance: NA
CDR3nt: TGTGCCAGCAGCCCTAGCGGCAATGAGCAGTTCTTC
CDR3aa: CASSPSGNEQFF

j_gene: TRBJ1-5
d_gene: TRBD1
v_gene: TRBV6-1
abundance: NA
CDR3nt: TGTGCCAGCAGTGAAGCGGTCTGGCGACAGGGAGCTCAGCCCCAGCATTTT
CDR3aa: CASSEAVWRQGAQPQHF